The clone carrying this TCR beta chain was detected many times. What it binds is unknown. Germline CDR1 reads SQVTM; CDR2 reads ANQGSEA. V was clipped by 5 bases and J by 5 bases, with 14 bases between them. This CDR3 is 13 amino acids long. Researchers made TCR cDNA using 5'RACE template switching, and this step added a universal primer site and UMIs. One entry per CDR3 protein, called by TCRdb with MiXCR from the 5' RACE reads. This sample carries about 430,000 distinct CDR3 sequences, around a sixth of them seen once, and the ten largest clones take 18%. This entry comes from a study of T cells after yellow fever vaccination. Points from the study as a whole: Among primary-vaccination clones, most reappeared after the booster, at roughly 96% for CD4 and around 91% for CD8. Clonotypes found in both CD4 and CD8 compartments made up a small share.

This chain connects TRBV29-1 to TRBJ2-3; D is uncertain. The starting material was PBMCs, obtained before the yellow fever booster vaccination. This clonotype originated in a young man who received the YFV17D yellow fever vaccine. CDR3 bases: TGCAGCGTTTTGGTAGTCTCTCGAGATACGCAGTATTTT. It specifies CSVLVVSRDTQYF.